This entry lists 14 T cell receptor beta chains sequenced from one sample in a study of blood T cell repertoires in COVID-19. TCRdb keeps only in-frame clones here, not all; method: immunoSEQ multiplex PCR. The sample has around 400,000 clones; over 75% are singletons. Input material: peripheral blood. These receptor sequences come from a woman younger than 45 with COVID-19, enrolled during active disease.

This clone was observed once. The chain combines TRBV12-5 with TRBJ2-1, with 9 bases aligning to TRBD1. Germline trimming cut 5 bases from V and 6 bases from J; bases unmatched to any gene: 2. Germline V gives CDR1 LGHNT, CDR2 FRNRAP. The CDR3 contains 13 residues. This chain's CDR3 is CASGPTGGNEQFF. Here the CDR3 DNA reads TGTGCTAGTGGTCCGACAGGGGGCAATGAGCAGTTCTTC.

The chain uses TRBV5-8 and TRBJ2-1; 9 nucleotides match TRBD2. The CDR3 loop spans 14 amino acids. The V segment lost 2 bases and the J segment 6 bases; nucleotides outside the gene matches: 3. CDR1 SGHTS and CDR2 YDEGEE come from the germline V gene. The CDR3 DNA is TGTGCCAGCAGCTTACGGACTAGCGTCAATGAGCAGTTCTTC. This sequence encodes CASSLRTSVNEQFF.

This clone was detected a few times. The chain carries TRBV6-6 and TRBJ2-1; D not certain. The CDR3 loop spans 12 amino acids. Deletions cut 8 bases from V and 5 bases from J, with 10 bases between. Germline CDR1 reads MNHNY; CDR2 reads SVGAGI (reference sequence). The CDR3 here is CASRLGNNEQFF. Written as DNA, the CDR3 is TGTGCCAGCCGCTTGGGCAACAATGAGCAGTTCTTC.

The chain couples TRBV14 to TRBJ1-3; D remains unclear. In germline, CDR1 is SGHDN, CDR2 FVKESK. The CDR3 contains 14 residues. Trimming took off 1 base at V and 2 bases at J, with 6 bases between the two ends. CDR3 loop: CASSQGAPGNTIYF. CDR3 bases: TGTGCCAGCAGCCAAGGGGCGCCTGGAAACACCATATATTTT.

The genes are TRBV4-3 and TRBJ2-7; weak D call: TRBD2 (5 bases). The V gene lost 0 bases and the J gene lost 2 bases, with 8 bases spanning the gap. The CDR3 runs 14 residues. Germline-derived CDR1 and CDR2 are LGHNA and YSLEER. In nucleotides, the CDR3 is TGCGCCAGCAGCCAAGATGCGGGTCCCTACGAGCAGTACTTC. Translation gives CASSQDAGPYEQYF.

The chain recombines TRBV30 with TRBJ1-1; D ambiguous. The V and J ends lost 0 bases and 5 bases respectively, with 13 bases between them. The CDR3 has 14 residues. The germline CDR1 and CDR2 sequences are GTSNPN and SVGIG (reference sequence). The CDR3 sequence is CAWSVRLELTEAFF. For the CDR3, the DNA is TGTGCCTGGAGTGTCAGGTTGGAACTGACTGAAGCTTTCTTT.

The J gene is TRBJ2-7, the V gene TRBV10-2; a weak D match, TRBD2 (5 bases). The CDR3 consists of 13 residues. V was trimmed by 6 bases and J by 0 bases, leaving 9 bases between them. In germline, CDR1 is WSHSY, CDR2 SAAADI. For the CDR3, the DNA is TGCGCCAGCAGAGGTAGCGACTCCTACGAGCAGTACTTC. It is translated as CASRGSDSYEQYF.

This clone was picked up a small number of times. The V gene is TRBV11-2, the J gene TRBJ1-1; D is unresolved. This CDR3 spans 15 amino acids. The V gene lost 4 bases and the J gene lost 2 bases, with 14 bases spanning the gap. Germline V CDR1 and CDR2: SGHAT, FQNNGV. The CDR3 DNA is TGTGCCAGCAGCTCCGCCCACCTACTTAACACTGAAGCTTTCTTT. Encoded protein: CASSSAHLLNTEAFF.

Concerning this clone: In the same sample, other DNA sequences code for this CDR3. The chain carries TRBV19 and TRBJ1-5; TRBD1 matches at 8 bases. Germline CDR1 and CDR2: LNHDA and SQIVND (reference sequence). The V gene end was trimmed by 5 bases and the J gene end by 2 bases; junction bases not matched to a gene: 2. This CDR3 has 14 amino acids. In DNA form, the CDR3 reads TGTGCCAGTAGTGCGGGACAGGGCAATCAGCCCCAGCATTTT. Amino acids: CASSAGQGNQPQHF.

The chain links TRBV7-2 to TRBJ2-1; weak D call: TRBD2 (6 bases). Germline V gene lookup returns CDR1 SGHTA and CDR2 FQGNSA. The CDR3 has 17 amino acids. V was trimmed by 4 bases and J by 5 bases, leaving 21 bases between them. The CDR3 spells CASSSTARREINNEQFF. The CDR3 DNA reads as TGTGCCAGCAGCTCAACTGCCCGACGGGAGATTAACAATGAGCAGTTCTTC.

A note on this clone: At one of its ends the junction is not consistent with the germline gene, which may arise from a read error. This sequence joins TRBV29-1 and TRBJ2-5, with 7 bases matching TRBD2. From germline, CDR1 is SQVTM and CDR2 ANQGSEA. The CDR3 contains 14 residues. The CDR3: CSVGGRGAGEAQYF. The DNA for the CDR3 is TGCAGCGTTGGGGGCCGCGGGGCGGGAGAGGCCCAGTACTTC.

The count of this clone is one. V gene TRBV10-3 combines with J gene TRBJ1-4; D may be TRBD1 (6 bases). Germline assignment: CDR1 ENHRY and CDR2 SYGVKD. Trimming shortened V by 10 bases and J by 0 bases, and 12 bases separated the two germline ends. There are 14 residues in the CDR3. This chain's CDR3 is CASKGGATNEKLFF. The CDR3 nucleotides read TGTGCCAGCAAGGGGGGGGCAACTAATGAAAAACTGTTTTTT.

The chain uses TRBV11-2 and TRBJ2-1; 8 bases fit TRBD1. Per germline, CDR1 SGHAT and CDR2 FQNNGV. This CDR3 is 15 amino acids long. The trim removed 2 bases at V and 3 bases at J, leaving 3 bases unmatched. CDR3 sequence reads: CASSLLDRDYNEQFF. CDR3 DNA: TGTGCCAGCAGCTTATTGGACAGGGACTACAATGAGCAGTTCTTC.

J is TRBJ2-5 and V is TRBV18; tentative D call: TRBD1 (5 bases). In germline, CDR1 is KGHSH, CDR2 LQKENI. Trimming took off 0 bases at V and 13 bases at J, with 15 bases between the two ends. This CDR3 comprises 13 residues. The CDR3 spells CASSPPLGVPRYF. Here the CDR3 DNA reads TGTGCCAGCTCACCACCGTTAGGGGTCCCCCGGTACTTC.